The clone carrying this T cell receptor beta chain has a single count. V was shortened by 1 base and J by 10 bases, with 8 bases between the two germline ends. Germline CDR1 reads MDHEN; CDR2 reads SYDVKM. The CDR3 loop spans 12 amino acids. This entry belongs to a study of low-dose radiotherapy and immunotherapy resistance in tumors. Study background: For four cycles from cycle 1 day 1, patients took 300 mg oral aspirin daily.

cDNA synthesis used a TRAV/TRBV-specific primer set for both chains. The PCR that amplified TCRs ran for around 21 cycles, relying on a constant-region primer and a V-primer adapter. One entry per CDR3 protein results from TCRdb running MiXCR on the reads. The sample consists of roughly 17,000 distinct CDR3 sequences, roughly 70% of them appearing once. This sequence joins TRBV28 and TRBJ2-1; D is unclear. This receptor was identified in a human donor with advanced metastatic prostate, ovarian, gallbladder or colorectal cancer (not recorded which). This table probably holds off-target reads from a library built for another chain. CDR3 in amino acids: CASSLLLREQFF. In DNA, the CDR3 is TGTGCCAGCAGTTTATTACTGCGGGAGCAGTTCTTC.